This T cell receptor (beta chain) is from a study of beta chain features in type 1 diabetes. The CDR3 has 15 amino acids. Germline CDR1 reads SGHVS; CDR2 reads FNYEAQ. The V and J ends lost 11 bases and 5 bases respectively, with 23 bases between them. This clone has more than one count but fewer than ten. Its antigen is as yet unknown. Isolated RNA was reverse transcribed in full, so expressed TCRB transcripts were sequenced. TCRdb keeps only in-frame clones here, not all; method: immunoSEQ multiplex PCR. There are about 320,000 clones in the sample; about 14% occur only once, and approximately 6.7% lies in the top ten. Study outcomes and limitations: TCRB CDR3 length was moderately but significantly reduced in all four CD4+ subsets of Type 1 diabetes patients.

J is TRBJ2-3 and V is TRBV7-6; a weak D match, TRBD2 (5 bases). This TCR came from a man aged 30 to 39 in good health. Sequencing was carried out using central memory CD4+ T cells from blood. The CDR3 DNA reads as TGTGCCGGAGCCTTTTCTTGGGAGTATGGAGATACGCAGTATTTT. Translated: CAGAFSWEYGDTQYF.